A single sample gave rise to the 2 T cell receptor beta chains below, sequenced in a study of T cell repertoires in cytomegalovirus infection (dated by TCRdb to between 2018 and 2021). Reads for this sample came from an Illumina HiSeq 1500. TCRdb reprocessing: public reads trimmed at Q25 with fastp, clones called with MiXCR, in-frame beta chains kept. When rows share a CDR3 protein, they turn into one entry using the most common DNA and genes. The table for this sample lists about 140,000 distinct CDR3 sequences; 5.5% to 8% of them were counted only once. The top ten clonotypes cover approximately 18% of the sample. The sequencing input was PBMCs. Every receptor here comes from a human donor in good health (CMV status not recorded). Some clones in this sample may be carry-over from other donors' samples.

This clonotype was detected ten times or more. This rearrangement joins TRBV5-1 to TRBJ1-1; D gene unclear. Deletions cut 2 bases from V and 1 base from J, with 6 bases between. The CDR3 is 13 amino acids. The germline CDR1 and CDR2 sequences are SGHRS and YFSETQ. Written as DNA, the CDR3 is TGCGCCAGCAGCTTTTCAGCGAACACTGAAGCTTTCTTT. Its protein product is CASSFSANTEAFF.

At least ten counts were recorded for this clonotype. CDR3 sequence: CASSPPLATDTQYF. CDR3 nucleotides: TGTGCCAGCAGCCCTCCCCTAGCGACAGATACGCAGTATTTT. The rearrangement uses TRBV7-2 and TRBJ2-3; D possibly corresponds to TRBD2 (6 bases). Germline CDR1 reads SGHTA; CDR2 reads FQGNSA. The CDR3 has 14 amino acids. V lost 5 bases and J 3 bases, leaving 12 bases between the germline ends.